Listed below are T cell receptor beta chains from one sample, sequenced in a study of shared clonotypes between healthy human individuals. Profiling relied on immunoSEQ multiplex PCR, and the TCRdb table lists in-frame clones only, not all of them. The sample lists about a million clones; 77% were seen once. The material sequenced was memory CD4+ T cells from PBMCs. The receptor set was obtained from a man younger than 30 in good health. Some clones in this sample may be carry-over from other donors' samples. Each CDR3 is given with its conserved first and last residue. D genes are given only for firm matches. Clone sizes are given selectively: once, few, many, or a class where the clone is expanded.

d_gene: TRBD1
j_gene: TRBJ2-7
abundance: -
v_gene: TRBV30
CDR3aa: CAWSPGTGGMDEQYF
CDR3nt: TGTGCCTGGAGTCCCGGGACAGGGGGTATGGACGAGCAGTACTTC

d_gene: TRBD2
j_gene: TRBJ2-1
abundance: -
v_gene: TRBV19
CDR3aa: CASSSGRPYNEQFF
CDR3nt: TGTGCCAGTAGTAGCGGGAGACCTTACAATGAGCAGTTCTTC

d_gene: TRBD2
j_gene: TRBJ2-5
abundance: -
v_gene: TRBV5-1
CDR3aa: CASSRASGLAGGETQYF
CDR3nt: TGCGCCAGCAGCCGGGCGTCGGGACTAGCGGGAGGGGAGACCCAGTACTTC

d_gene: TRBD1
j_gene: TRBJ1-2
abundance: few
v_gene: TRBV30
CDR3aa: CAWKPRVLQDRLYGYTF
CDR3nt: TGTGCCTGGAAACCCCGCGTGTTACAGGACAGGCTCTATGGCTACACCTTC

d_gene: -
j_gene: TRBJ2-1
abundance: -
v_gene: TRBV11-2
CDR3aa: CASSRLRISYNEQFF
CDR3nt: TGTGCCAGCTCCCGACTGCGAATCTCCTACAATGAGCAGTTCTTC

d_gene: TRBD1
j_gene: TRBJ1-2
abundance: -
v_gene: TRBV11-2
CDR3aa: CASSLGPGGYGYTF
CDR3nt: TGTGCCAGCAGCTTAGGGCCAGGGGGTTATGGCTACACCTTC

d_gene: -
j_gene: TRBJ1-1
abundance: -
v_gene: TRBV19
CDR3aa: CASSTSRGTEAFF
CDR3nt: TGTGCCAGTAGCACCTCCCGGGGAACTGAAGCTTTCTTT

d_gene: -
j_gene: TRBJ2-5
abundance: few
v_gene: TRBV4-3
CDR3aa: CASSRSGTNQETQYF
CDR3nt: TGCGCCAGCAGCCGAAGCGGGACAAATCAAGAGACCCAGTACTTC

d_gene: -
j_gene: TRBJ2-1
abundance: few
v_gene: TRBV10-3
CDR3aa: CAIKGGSQGYNEQFF
CDR3nt: TGTGCCATCAAGGGCGGTTCGCAGGGCTACAATGAGCAGTTCTTC

d_gene: TRBD2
j_gene: TRBJ2-1
abundance: -
v_gene: TRBV6-5
CDR3aa: CASSYRLAGYNEQFF
CDR3nt: TGTGCCAGCAGCTACCGACTAGCGGGGTACAATGAGCAGTTCTTC

d_gene: -
j_gene: TRBJ1-1
abundance: -
v_gene: TRBV7-3
CDR3aa: CASSFGGTNTEAFF
CDR3nt: TGTGCCAGCAGCTTCGGGGGAACAAACACTGAAGCTTTCTTT

d_gene: -
j_gene: TRBJ2-5
abundance: -
v_gene: TRBV19
CDR3aa: CASSILGRGRETQYF
CDR3nt: TGTGCCAGTAGTATTTTGGGCAGGGGACGGGAGACCCAGTACTTC

d_gene: -
j_gene: TRBJ1-5
abundance: once
v_gene: TRBV11-2
CDR3aa: CASSKDQDQPQHF
CDR3nt: TGTGCCAGCAGCAAGGATCAGGATCAGCCCCAGCATTTT